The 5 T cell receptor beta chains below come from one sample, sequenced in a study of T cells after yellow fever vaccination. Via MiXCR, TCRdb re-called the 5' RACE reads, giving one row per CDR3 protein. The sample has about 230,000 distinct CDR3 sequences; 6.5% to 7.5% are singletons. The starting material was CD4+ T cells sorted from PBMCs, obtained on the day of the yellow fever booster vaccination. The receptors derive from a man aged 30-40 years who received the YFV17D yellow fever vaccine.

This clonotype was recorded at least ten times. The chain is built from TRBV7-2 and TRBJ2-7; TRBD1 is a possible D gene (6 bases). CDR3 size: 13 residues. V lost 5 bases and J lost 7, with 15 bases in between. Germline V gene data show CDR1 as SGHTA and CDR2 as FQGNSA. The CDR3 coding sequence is TGTGCCAGCAGCCCGGGACAACCTTTTGAGCAGTACTTC. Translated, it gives CASSPGQPFEQYF.

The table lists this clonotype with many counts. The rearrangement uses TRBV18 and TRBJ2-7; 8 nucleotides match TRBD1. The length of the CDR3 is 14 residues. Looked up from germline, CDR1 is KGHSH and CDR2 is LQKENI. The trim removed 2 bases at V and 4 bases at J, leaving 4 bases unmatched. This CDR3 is CASSPETGEYEQYF. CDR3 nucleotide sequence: TGTGCCAGCTCACCAGAGACAGGGGAATACGAGCAGTACTTC.

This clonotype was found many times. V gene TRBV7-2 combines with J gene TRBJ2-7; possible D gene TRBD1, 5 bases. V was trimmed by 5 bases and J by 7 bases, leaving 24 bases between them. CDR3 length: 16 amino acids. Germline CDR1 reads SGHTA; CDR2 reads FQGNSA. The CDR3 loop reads CASSLSPVGPAGEQYF. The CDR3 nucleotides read TGTGCCAGCAGCCTAAGCCCCGTTGGCCCCGCAGGGGAGCAGTACTTC.

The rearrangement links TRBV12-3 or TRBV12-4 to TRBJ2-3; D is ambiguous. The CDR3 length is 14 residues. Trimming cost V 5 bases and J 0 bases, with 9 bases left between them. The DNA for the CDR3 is TGTGCCAGCAGTCGCTATAGTAGCACAGATACGCAGTATTTT. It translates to CASSRYSSTDTQYF.

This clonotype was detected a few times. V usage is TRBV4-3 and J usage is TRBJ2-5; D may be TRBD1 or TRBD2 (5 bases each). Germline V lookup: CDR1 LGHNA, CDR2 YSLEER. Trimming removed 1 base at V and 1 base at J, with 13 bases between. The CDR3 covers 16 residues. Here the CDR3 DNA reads TGCGCCAGCAGCCAAGTCGCCGGGACCTCCCAAGAGACCCAGTACTTC. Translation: CASSQVAGTSQETQYF.